This note documents a single TCR beta chain sequence. What it binds is not known. Sequenced by immunoSEQ multiplex PCR; TCRdb stores in-frame clones only, minus some. The data contain roughly 2 million clones, 95% of them singletons. The data originate from a study of shared clonotypes between healthy human individuals. Turning to the study itself: Per donor, CD8 memory used one plate, CD8 naive used two, CD4 memory used three and CD4 naive used three. The study, taken as a whole, reports: Rarefaction showed that sequencing of sorted subsets was incomplete (despite large depth).

Trimming removed 0 bases from V and 0 bases from J, with 12 bases in between. There are 17 residues in the CDR3. CDR1 SEHNR and CDR2 FQNEAQ come from the germline V gene (reference sequence). Donation came from healthy HIV-negative adults that had no recent acute infections or vaccinations. The material sequenced was naive CD4+ T cells sorted from blood. Subset reported: CD45RA+ positively selected. The receptor was isolated from a man aged 18 to 35 in good health. The chain recombines TRBV7-9 with TRBJ1-3; maybe TRBD1 (5 bases). The CDR3 here is CASSLAGTDFSGNTIYF. Here the CDR3 DNA reads TGTGCCAGCAGCTTAGCGGGGACCGACTTCTCTGGAAACACCATATATTTT. The full variable domain, with the rest looked up from reference TRBV7-9 and TRBJ1-3, is DTGVSQNPRHKITKRGQNVTFRCDPISEHNRLYWYRQTLGQGPEFLTYFQNEAQLEKSRLLSDRFSAERPKGSFSTLEIQRTEQGDSAMYLCASSLAGTDFSGNTIYFGEGSWLTVV.